This TCR beta chain emerged from a study of identical twins. About this clonotype itself: Its antigen is as yet unknown.

Regarding the study as a whole: The presence of invariant MAIT and iNKT cells could partly confound analyses of zero-insertion sequences. It was out-of-frame TCR alpha sharing in monozygotic twins that models underestimated. Fewer insertions marked abundant cord blood beta clonotypes; young adult naive trended weakly, memory not at all.

Template switching introduced a universal primer site, and the cDNA bore unique molecular identifiers. TCRdb passed the 5' RACE reads through MiXCR, listing each CDR3 protein once. The sample consists of about 810,000 distinct CDR3 sequences, over 9% of them appearing once. Germline loops: CDR1 SGHVS, CDR2 FQNEAQ. Trimming removed 6 bases at V and 1 base at J, with 12 bases between. The CDR3 length is 14 residues. These data are also associated with another study on yellow fever vaccine responses in identical twins.

Sequencing was performed on PBMCs. The sequence was obtained from a woman aged 18-29 years in good health. The chain links TRBV7-8 to TRBJ1-1; no firm D call. The CDR3 nucleotides are TGTGCCAGCAGGAAAACCGAACAGAACACTGAAGCTTTCTTT. This sequence encodes CASRKTEQNTEAFF.